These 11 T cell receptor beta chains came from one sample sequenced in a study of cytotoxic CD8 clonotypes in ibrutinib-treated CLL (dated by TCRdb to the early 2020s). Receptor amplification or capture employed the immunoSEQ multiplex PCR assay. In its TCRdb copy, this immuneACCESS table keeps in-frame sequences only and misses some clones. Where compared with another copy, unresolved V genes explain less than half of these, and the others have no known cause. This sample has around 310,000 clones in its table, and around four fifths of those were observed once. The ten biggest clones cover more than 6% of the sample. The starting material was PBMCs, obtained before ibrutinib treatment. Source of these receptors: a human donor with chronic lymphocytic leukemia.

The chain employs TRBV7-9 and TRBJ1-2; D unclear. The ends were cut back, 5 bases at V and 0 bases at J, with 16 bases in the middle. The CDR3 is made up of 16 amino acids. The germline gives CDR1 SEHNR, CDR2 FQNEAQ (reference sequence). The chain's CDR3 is CASSPEGGPSNYGYTF. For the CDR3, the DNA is TGTGCCAGCAGCCCCGAGGGAGGGCCTTCTAACTATGGCTACACCTTC.

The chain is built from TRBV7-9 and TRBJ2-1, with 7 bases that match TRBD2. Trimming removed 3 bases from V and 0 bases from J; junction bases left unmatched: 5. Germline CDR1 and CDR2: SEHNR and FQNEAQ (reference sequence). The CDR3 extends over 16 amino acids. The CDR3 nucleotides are TGTGCCAGCAGCTTTGTGGCTAGCGGCTCCTACAATGAGCAGTTCTTC. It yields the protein CASSFVASGSYNEQFF.

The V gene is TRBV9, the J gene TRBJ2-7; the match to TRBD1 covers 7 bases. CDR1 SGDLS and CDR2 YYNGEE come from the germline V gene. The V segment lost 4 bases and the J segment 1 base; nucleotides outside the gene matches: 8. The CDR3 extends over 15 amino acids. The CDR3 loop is CASSPRTGYSYEQYF. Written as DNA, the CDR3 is TGTGCCAGCAGCCCGCGGACAGGATATTCCTACGAGCAGTACTTC.

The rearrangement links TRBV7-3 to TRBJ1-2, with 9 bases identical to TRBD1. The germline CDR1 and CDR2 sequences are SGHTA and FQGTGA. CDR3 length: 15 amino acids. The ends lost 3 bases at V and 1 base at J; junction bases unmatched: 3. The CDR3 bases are TGTGCCAGCAGCTTCGGGGACAGGGTTAACTATGGCTACACCTTC. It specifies CASSFGDRVNYGYTF.

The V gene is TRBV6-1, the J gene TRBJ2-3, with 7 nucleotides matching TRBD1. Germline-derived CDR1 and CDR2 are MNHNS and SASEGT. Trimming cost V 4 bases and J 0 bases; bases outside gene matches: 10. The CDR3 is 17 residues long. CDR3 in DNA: TGTGCCAGCAGTGCAACGACAGGGTTCGGCAGCACAGATACGCAGTATTTT. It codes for CASSATTGFGSTDTQYF.

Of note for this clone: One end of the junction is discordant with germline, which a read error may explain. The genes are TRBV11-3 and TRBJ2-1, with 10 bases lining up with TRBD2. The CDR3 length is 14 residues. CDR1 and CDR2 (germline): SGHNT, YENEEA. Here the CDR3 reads CASSLGRLAGDEVF. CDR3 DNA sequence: TGTGCCAGCAGCTTAGGAAGGCTAGCGGGAGACGAGGTCTTC.

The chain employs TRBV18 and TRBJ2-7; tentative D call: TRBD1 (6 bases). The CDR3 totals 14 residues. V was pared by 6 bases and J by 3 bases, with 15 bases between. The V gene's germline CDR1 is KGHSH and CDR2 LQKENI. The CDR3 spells CASSPGQLNYEQYF. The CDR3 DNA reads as TGTGCCAGCTCGCCGGGACAACTAAACTACGAGCAGTACTTC.

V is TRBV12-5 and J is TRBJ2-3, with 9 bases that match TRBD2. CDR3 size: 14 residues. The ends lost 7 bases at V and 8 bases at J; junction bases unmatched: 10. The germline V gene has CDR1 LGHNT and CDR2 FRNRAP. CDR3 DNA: TGTGCTAGTGCCCTAAGCGGGAGGACCACTACGCAGTATTTT. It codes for CASALSGRTTTQYF. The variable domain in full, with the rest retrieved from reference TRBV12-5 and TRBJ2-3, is DARVTQTPRHKVTEMGQEVTMRCQPILGHNTVFWYRQTMMQGLELLAYFRNRAPLDDSGMPKDRFSAEMPDATLATLKIQPSEPRDSAVYFCASALSGRTTTQYFGPGTRLTVL.

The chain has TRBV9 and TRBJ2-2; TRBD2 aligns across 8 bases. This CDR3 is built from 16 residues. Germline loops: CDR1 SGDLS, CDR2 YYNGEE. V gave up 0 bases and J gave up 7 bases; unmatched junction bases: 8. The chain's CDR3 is CASSVDGRAAGGELFF. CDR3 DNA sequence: TGTGCCAGCAGCGTAGACGGGAGGGCCGCGGGCGGGGAGCTGTTTTTT.

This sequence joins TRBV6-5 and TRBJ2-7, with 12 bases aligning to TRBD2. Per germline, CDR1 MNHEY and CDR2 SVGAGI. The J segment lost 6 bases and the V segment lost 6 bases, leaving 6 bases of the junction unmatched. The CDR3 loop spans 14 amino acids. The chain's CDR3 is CASRLGLAGFEQYF. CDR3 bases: TGTGCCAGCAGATTGGGACTAGCGGGCTTCGAGCAGTACTTC.

CDR3 DNA: TGTGCCAGCAGTTGGGGACGTATCTCTGGGGCCAACGTCCTGACTTTC. Its translation: CASSWGRISGANVLTF. The genes are TRBV28 and TRBJ2-6, with D possibly being TRBD1 or TRBD2 (5 bases each). The V gene lost 4 bases and the J gene lost 0 bases, with 10 bases spanning the gap. Germline V CDR1 and CDR2: MDHEN, SYDVKM. The CDR3 totals 16 residues.